This T cell receptor beta chain comes out of a study of cytomegalovirus exposure and HLA in healthy donors. Findings of the study overall: Many donors carried some public TCRs, although rarity characterized most TCR sequences. V segments that were indistinguishable, TRBV6-2 and TRBV6-3 among them, were omitted from analysis. Per a later analysis, 15,000 to 20,000 TCR beta sequences showed association with HLA alleles at 0.05 false discovery rate.

On this clone: No antigen is known for it.

Per germline, CDR1 SGHVS and CDR2 FQNEAQ. Trimming shortened V by 1 base and J by 5 bases, and 18 bases separated the two germline ends. The CDR3 spans 16 residues. Both 60 Vbeta primers and 13 Jbeta primers went into the PCR. Data came from immunoSEQ multiplex PCR; TCRdb stores just in-frame clones and leaves some out. The repertoire consists of under 110,000 clones, with around four fifths occurring once and the leading ten covering 1.6%. The material sequenced was PBMCs. This clonotype was obtained from a man between 45 and 60 years old in good health and CMV-seronegative. The V gene is TRBV7-8, the J gene TRBJ2-7, with a weak D call TRBD2 (5 bases). The CDR3: CASSLGAGGFIDEQYV. The DNA for the CDR3 is TGTGCCAGCAGCTTAGGTGCGGGCGGGTTCATCGACGAGCAGTACGTC.